Listed below are T cell receptor beta chains from one sample, sequenced in a study of vaccination and CD4 T cells after COVID-19. TCRdb called the PCR reads again in MiXCR, with one record for every CDR3 protein. The sample consists of some 28,000 distinct CDR3 sequences, around 49% of them appearing once. Sample: CD4+ T cells from blood, taken about 7 months after SARS-CoV-2 vaccination. Source of these receptors: a human donor who had recovered from COVID-19. Each CDR3 is given with its conserved first and last residue. Each record gives: J gene, D gene, clone size, V gene, CDR3 DNA, CDR3 protein. D genes are given only for firm matches. Expanded clones are given a class, and other clones once, few, many or no size at all.

j_call: TRBJ1-1; d_call: NA; clone_size: NA; v_call: TRBV15; cdr3_nt: TGTGCCACCAGCAGAGAGTCACAGGGAAAGACTGAAGCTTTCTTT; cdr3_aa: CATSRESQGKTEAFF
j_call: TRBJ2-7; d_call: TRBD2; clone_size: few; v_call: TRBV20-1; cdr3_nt: TGCAGTGCTCCTACTAGCGGGATCGACGAGCAGTACTTC; cdr3_aa: CSAPTSGIDEQYF
j_call: TRBJ2-7; d_call: TRBD2; clone_size: NA; v_call: TRBV4-3; cdr3_nt: TGCGCCAGCAGCCAGAATTGGGGGGGGTACGAGCAGTACTTC; cdr3_aa: CASSQNWGGYEQYF
j_call: TRBJ1-6; d_call: NA; clone_size: NA; v_call: TRBV2; cdr3_nt: TGTGCCAGCAGCCGGGGCGAGGGGGGTAATTCACCCCTCCACTTT; cdr3_aa: CASSRGEGGNSPLHF
j_call: TRBJ1-6; d_call: NA; clone_size: few; v_call: TRBV7-9; cdr3_nt: TGTGCCAGCAGCTCTAGTGGGGACTCACCCCTCCACTTT; cdr3_aa: CASSSSGDSPLHF
j_call: TRBJ2-1; d_call: NA; clone_size: few; v_call: TRBV20-1; cdr3_nt: TGCAGTGCTAGAAAACTAGCTGGGGGTGGTTCCTACAATGAGCAGTTCTTC; cdr3_aa: CSARKLAGGGSYNEQFF
j_call: TRBJ2-1; d_call: NA; clone_size: NA; v_call: TRBV7-9; cdr3_nt: TGTGCCAGCAGCTTTGCTCCGGAGCAGTTCTTC; cdr3_aa: CASSFAPEQFF
j_call: TRBJ2-1; d_call: NA; clone_size: few; v_call: TRBV20-1; cdr3_nt: TGCAGTGCTAGAGATATGGCGTCGGATGAGCAGTTCTTC; cdr3_aa: CSARDMASDEQFF
j_call: TRBJ2-3; d_call: TRBD2; clone_size: NA; v_call: TRBV7-9; cdr3_nt: TGTGCCAGCAGCACCACCGGGACTAGCGGCACAGATACGCAGTATTTT; cdr3_aa: CASSTTGTSGTDTQYF
j_call: TRBJ2-7; d_call: TRBD2; clone_size: NA; v_call: TRBV20-1; cdr3_nt: TGCAGTGCTAGAGTAGGGGTGACTAGCGGGAGGGTCTACGGGCAGTACTTC; cdr3_aa: CSARVGVTSGRVYGQYF
j_call: TRBJ2-3; d_call: NA; clone_size: NA; v_call: TRBV19; cdr3_nt: TGTGCCAGTAGTACGGTGACAGGATCCCCCCCTACAGATACGCAGTATTTT; cdr3_aa: CASSTVTGSPPTDTQYF
j_call: TRBJ2-2; d_call: NA; clone_size: NA; v_call: TRBV30; cdr3_nt: TGTGCCTGGATGCGGACAGCAAACACCGGGGAGCTGTTTTTT; cdr3_aa: CAWMRTANTGELFF
j_call: TRBJ2-5; d_call: TRBD2; clone_size: NA; v_call: TRBV24-1; cdr3_nt: TGTGCCACCAGTGAGGGGTGGACTAGCGGGAAAGAGACCCAGTACTTC; cdr3_aa: CATSEGWTSGKETQYF
j_call: TRBJ1-1; d_call: NA; clone_size: NA; v_call: TRBV28; cdr3_nt: TGTGCCAGCAACGGGGATCGAAACACTGAAGCTTTCTTT; cdr3_aa: CASNGDRNTEAFF
j_call: TRBJ1-1; d_call: NA; clone_size: NA; v_call: TRBV4-2; cdr3_nt: TGTGCCAGCAGCCAAGATGGGGGGCACACTGAAGCTTTCTTT; cdr3_aa: CASSQDGGHTEAFF
j_call: TRBJ2-5; d_call: NA; clone_size: NA; v_call: TRBV15; cdr3_nt: TGTGCCACCAGCAGAGTCGCCCAAGAGACCCAGTACTTC; cdr3_aa: CATSRVAQETQYF
j_call: TRBJ2-2; d_call: TRBD2; clone_size: NA; v_call: TRBV7-3; cdr3_nt: TGTGCCAGCAGCCAGAGACTAGCTCGGACCGGGGAGCTGTTTTTT; cdr3_aa: CASSQRLARTGELFF
j_call: TRBJ2-7; d_call: TRBD2; clone_size: once; v_call: TRBV28; cdr3_nt: TGTGCCAGCAGTTTAACTAGCGGCTCCTACGAGCAGTACTTC; cdr3_aa: CASSLTSGSYEQYF
j_call: TRBJ2-3; d_call: NA; clone_size: NA; v_call: TRBV20-1; cdr3_nt: TGCAGTGCTAGGGGGGGACATAGCACAGATACGCAGTATTTT; cdr3_aa: CSARGGHSTDTQYF
j_call: TRBJ2-5; d_call: TRBD2; clone_size: NA; v_call: TRBV6-1; cdr3_nt: TGTGCCAGCAGGCCTCCTAGCGGGAGATGGACCCAGTACTTC; cdr3_aa: CASRPPSGRWTQYF
j_call: TRBJ2-1; d_call: TRBD2; clone_size: NA; v_call: TRBV30; cdr3_nt: TGTGCCTGGAGTGTAGGGCTAGCGGGGATCAATGAGCAGTTCTTC; cdr3_aa: CAWSVGLAGINEQFF
j_call: TRBJ2-1; d_call: TRBD1; clone_size: NA; v_call: TRBV6-1; cdr3_nt: TGTGCCAGCAGCCCGGCAGGGGGAGTGTACAATGAGCGGTTCTTC; cdr3_aa: CASSPAGGVYNERFF
j_call: TRBJ2-7; d_call: TRBD2; clone_size: NA; v_call: TRBV20-1; cdr3_nt: TGCAGTGCTACCAGAGGAGGGGGACTAGCGGTGTTTACCTACGAGCAGTACTTC; cdr3_aa: CSATRGGGLAVFTYEQYF
j_call: TRBJ2-2; d_call: NA; clone_size: medium-sized; v_call: TRBV6-1; cdr3_nt: TGTGCCAGCACGGACGGGGTGGACACCGGGGAGCTGTTTTTT; cdr3_aa: CASTDGVDTGELFF
j_call: TRBJ1-5; d_call: NA; clone_size: NA; v_call: TRBV20-1; cdr3_nt: TGCAGTGCCGCCCAAAGGAGCAATCAGCCCCAGCATTTT; cdr3_aa: CSAAQRSNQPQHF
j_call: TRBJ1-6; d_call: TRBD1; clone_size: NA; v_call: TRBV7-2; cdr3_nt: TGTGCCAGCAGCCCACGGGGACAGAGTAATTCACCCCTCCACTTT; cdr3_aa: CASSPRGQSNSPLHF
j_call: TRBJ2-1; d_call: TRBD1; clone_size: NA; v_call: TRBV6-5; cdr3_nt: TGTGCCAGCAGTTCCCCGGGACAGGGGGTCTATGAGCAGTTCTTC; cdr3_aa: CASSSPGQGVYEQFF